What follows describes a single T cell receptor beta chain. The target antigen is unknown. This record comes from a study of coeliac disease. Study findings and constraints: Known gliadin-specific TRB sequences: about 45% of the 18 coeliac samples, only 1 of 6 controls. The authors considered this approach unsuitable for unbiased detection of gliadin-specific T cells.

V was trimmed by 5 bases and J by 10 bases, leaving 18 bases between them. The CDR3 runs 15 residues. Germline assignment: CDR1 LNHDA and CDR2 SQIVND (reference sequence). Using immunoSEQ multiplex PCR, the repertoire was profiled, and TCRdb retains in-frame clones only, with some absent. The table has about 6,500 clones, 62% seen once. This TCR came from a man between 60 and 70 years old with celiac disease on a gluten-free diet. The sample taken for sequencing was lymphocytes from the gut lamina propria. The rearrangement uses TRBV19 and TRBJ1-6; a possible D gene is TRBD1 (6 bases). The CDR3 DNA reads as TGTGCCAGTAGTTCCGCCGGGGGGGCTAGATCACCCCTCCACTTT. This codes for CASSSAGGARSPLHF.